The rows below give T cell receptor beta chains drawn from one sample of a study of blood T cell repertoires in COVID-19. Clones were sequenced by immunoSEQ multiplex PCR, and TCRdb holds only the in-frame ones, with some missing. This sample has about 220,000 clones, with less than 90% found just once. The sequenced sample was peripheral blood. These receptors were taken from a woman between 55 and 75 years old who had recovered from COVID-19. The conserved cysteine and the conserved F or W are not part of the CDR3 here. A D gene is named only where the DNA matches it firmly. Rows may omit the clone size; those that give it use once, few, many or a size class.

d_gene	abundance	v_gene	j_gene	CDR3aa
TRBD1	.	TRBV5-4	TRBJ1-1	ARGGQGDTEAF
TRBD1	.	TRBV2	TRBJ2-4	ASRDRLAKNIQY
.	.	TRBV25-1	TRBJ1-1	ASSEVLPNTEAF
TRBD1	.	TRBV4-1	TRBJ1-1	ASSQDTGGEAF
.	.	TRBV11-2	TRBJ1-1	ASSLGENTEAF
TRBD1	.	TRBV11-3	TRBJ2-7	ASSEQGAGEQY
.	.	TRBV7-9	TRBJ2-5	ASSLVGETQY
.	.	TRBV7-2	TRBJ2-5	ASSLARETQY
TRBD1	.	TRBV5-6	TRBJ1-6	ASSLDPVTGGFNSPLH
.	.	TRBV6-1	.	ASSEGGLDQPQY
.	.	TRBV19	TRBJ1-2	ASSIPRGGNYGYT
.	.	TRBV9	TRBJ2-5	ASSVGQTSQETQY
TRBD1	.	TRBV2	TRBJ2-7	ASIGGRGPYEQY
.	.	TRBV3-1/TRBV3-2	TRBJ1-1	ASSPVGAWGNTEAF
.	.	TRBV9	TRBJ2-7	ASSGTPDEQY
.	.	TRBV6-5	TRBJ1-4	ASSRTAGQNEKLF
.	.	TRBV5-5	TRBJ2-2	ASSLYGELF
.	.	TRBV25-1	TRBJ2-2	ASSGLNTGELF
TRBD1	many	TRBV11-3	TRBJ1-1	ASSQTGDTEAF
.	.	TRBV19	TRBJ2-1	ASTSSRVEQF
.	.	TRBV9	TRBJ2-2	ASSFPIGGQGAGELF
.	.	TRBV7-9	TRBJ1-2	ASSLGRRGNYGYT
TRBD1	.	TRBV2	TRBJ2-7	ASSTPGTGQY
.	.	TRBV7-9	TRBJ2-3	ASSTGGAVLPDTQY
TRBD2	.	TRBV7-2	TRBJ2-3	ASSWRLAGTSDTQY
TRBD2	.	TRBV7-9	TRBJ2-5	ASSLSSGGQETQY
.	.	TRBV19	TRBJ2-7	ASTPRQAGPHEQY
TRBD2	.	TRBV4-1	TRBJ2-7	ASSPYPGSTSGGAYEQY
TRBD2	.	TRBV9	TRBJ2-7	ASSISGGPTYEQY
.	.	TRBV6-2/TRBV6-3	TRBJ1-2	ASSYDLGGSFGYT
TRBD2	.	TRBV29-1	TRBJ2-5	SVESSGGDLETQY
TRBD1	.	TRBV11-2	TRBJ1-2	ASRHPRGLQSRGYT
TRBD2	.	TRBV9	TRBJ2-3	ASSILAGDTDTQY
TRBD2	once	TRBV5-1	TRBJ2-1	ASSPQGGGAYNEQF
.	.	TRBV2	TRBJ2-7	ASSEAGYEQY
.	.	TRBV20-1	TRBJ2-7	SASGYSYEQY
.	.	TRBV6-2/TRBV6-3	TRBJ2-3	ASSSGQLLGTDTQY
.	.	TRBV10-3	TRBJ1-4	AISESTGSNEKLF
TRBD2	.	TRBV5-1	TRBJ2-7	ASSLVPGLAGGPSYEQY
.	.	TRBV19	TRBJ1-2	ASSAPANYGYT
.	.	TRBV4-3	TRBJ1-6	ASSQDQGWSSPLH
.	.	TRBV5-1	TRBJ1-1	ASSLDRPNTEAF
TRBD1	.	TRBV6-1	TRBJ1-5	ASSGTGTLYSNQPQH
.	.	TRBV27	TRBJ1-2	ASSFQGNYGYT
TRBD1	.	TRBV9	TRBJ1-1	ASSVAGTGVGTEAF
.	.	TRBV14	TRBJ2-7	ASSQDTEGEQY